This T cell receptor (beta chain) came from a study of response to subunit inactivated influenza vaccine. TCRdb reprocessed the RT-PCR reads with MiXCR, giving one entry per CDR3 protein. The sample has more than 450,000 distinct CDR3 sequences; 7.6% are singletons. Points on this clonotype: What it recognizes is unknown.

Overall study results and limits: Researchers suggested that each seasonal influenza vaccination recruits few new T cells.

The CDR3 sequence is 19 residues long. With 3 bases clipped from V and 1 base from J, the junction kept 15 bases outside the gene matches. Germline V CDR1 and CDR2: SGHVS, FNYEAQ. Sequencing was performed on PBMCs from blood, taken about 23 months after vaccination. The gene calls are TRBV7-6 and TRBJ1-3, with 7 bases matching TRBD1. The clonotype was recovered from a man aged 50-75 years who received an inactivated influenza vaccine. CDR3 in amino acids: CASSLVTRQGRPSGNTIYF. The CDR3 region has the DNA TGTGCCAGCAGCTTGGTGACTAGACAGGGTAGACCTTCTGGAAACACCATATATTTT.